This is a list of T cell receptor beta chains from one sample in a study of blood T cell repertoires in COVID-19. The assay was immunoSEQ multiplex PCR, and TCRdb's table has in-frame clones only and misses some. Of 200,000 to 250,000 clones in the sample, under 85% were seen once. The source material was peripheral blood. All receptors come from a woman aged 30 to 39 with COVID-19, enrolled during active disease. CDR3s leave out the opening cysteine and the closing phenylalanine or tryptophan. Each record gives: J gene, D gene, V gene, CDR3 protein. The D gene is left open where the match is weak.

>TRBJ1-2|-|TRBV4-1
ASSQDGGVGIYGYT
>TRBJ1-2|TRBD1|TRBV5-4
ASSFRDRVYYGYT
>TRBJ2-5|TRBD2|TRBV2
ASGLVEETQY
>TRBJ2-1|TRBD2|TRBV9
ASSYAGRGEQF
>TRBJ1-2|TRBD1|TRBV5-6
ASSLDREGYT
>TRBJ2-7|-|TRBV27
ASSALMWGEGREQY
>TRBJ2-2|-|TRBV6-4
ASSEAGTGELF
>TRBJ2-1|TRBD1|TRBV7-3
ASSSPARGSREQF
>TRBJ1-2|-|TRBV4-1
ASSQELGQYYGYT
>TRBJ2-3|TRBD1|TRBV9
ASSVWDRGTADTQY
>TRBJ2-7|-|TRBV30
AWSQPGERDEQY
>TRBJ1-2|-|TRBV30
AWSLALNYGYT
>TRBJ1-5|TRBD1|TRBV29-1
SVRWQWDRDPNQPQH
>TRBJ2-7|TRBD1|TRBV5-6
ASSLGDRDYEQY
>TRBJ2-3|TRBD2|TRBV9
ASSQWTSSSTDTQY
>TRBJ2-7|-|TRBV27
ASSLTGAYEQY
>TRBJ2-7|-|TRBV7-2
ASSLVGLKREQY
>TRBJ2-7|-|TRBV6-6
ASKLLGVAYEQY
>TRBJ2-1|-|TRBV7-2
ASGGIAYNEQF
>TRBJ2-1|TRBD2|TRBV4-3
ASSQEGPSGYNEQF
>TRBJ1-2|-|TRBV28
ASSPPHIANYGYT
>TRBJ1-2|-|TRBV14
ASSQDWAGADGYT
>TRBJ2-1|TRBD1|TRBV20-1
SASEDRVGYNEQF
>TRBJ2-3|TRBD2|TRBV7-2
ASSLAHVLAGSTDTQY
>TRBJ1-1|TRBD1|TRBV7-9
ASSYRGTEAF
>TRBJ1-1|-|TRBV6-5
ASSRTGGRAEAF
>TRBJ2-5|TRBD1|TRBV4-2
ASSQAVGQGQWETQY
>TRBJ1-1|-|TRBV4-2
ASSQDPGTVEAF
>TRBJ2-7|TRBD1|TRBV7-3
ASSHGQGFDEQY
>TRBJ2-3|TRBD1|TRBV9
ASSGGQGLSTDTQY
>TRBJ1-1|-|TRBV6-6
ASSYAGRDTEAF
>TRBJ1-6|TRBD1|TRBV5-4
ASSRPDRPLH
>TRBJ1-1|-|TRBV5-6
ASSGGVEAF
>TRBJ1-4|-|TRBV4-2
ASSSRSGVSEKLF
>TRBJ1-4|-|TRBV30
ALKGDHNEKLF
>TRBJ2-5|-|TRBV27
ASSPGSRQETQY
>TRBJ2-5|-|TRBV12-3/TRBV12-4
ASSLVGEETQY
>TRBJ2-7|TRBD1|TRBV29-1
SVEGQGSGYEQY
>TRBJ2-3|TRBD2|TRBV9
ASSEGLAYDTQY